Listed here are 7 T cell receptor beta chains from one sample, sequenced in a study of blood T cells in healthy people across ages. Using a J-beta primer mix together with a sample-barcoded 5' primer, a second PCR was run for roughly 6 to 12 cycles. In TCRdb, the 5' RACE reads were re-called with MiXCR into one record per CDR3 protein. The table lists under 950,000 distinct CDR3 sequences, over 20% of them singletons, with roughly 22% in the top ten. The sample consisted of blood. Receptors were obtained from a man between 65 and 85 years old in good health.

This clonotype was counted between two and nine times. The chain couples TRBV6-1 to TRBJ2-3, with D unresolved. V lost 1 base to trimming and J lost 3 bases, with 8 bases between them. CDR1 is MNHNS and CDR2 is SASEGT in the germline V gene. The CDR3 covers 14 residues. CDR3 nucleotide sequence: TGTGCCAGCAGTGAAGTCGGGTTGACAGATACGCAGTATTTT. Protein sequence: CASSEVGLTDTQYF.

This clonotype was counted a few times. The chain combines TRBV10-1 with TRBJ2-3; no reliable D call. The germline CDR1 and CDR2 sequences are WNHNN and SYGVQD (reference sequence). The ends were cut back, 5 bases at V and 6 bases at J, with 12 bases in the middle. This CDR3 has 13 amino acids. Here the CDR3 DNA reads TGCGCCAGCAGTAAACTTAGGGCTGATACGCAGTATTTT. As protein: CASSKLRADTQYF.

The chain has TRBV9 and TRBJ2-3, with D unclear. Trimming removed 0 bases from V and 1 base from J, with 9 bases in between. The germline V gene has CDR1 SGDLS and CDR2 YYNGEE. The CDR3 extends over 15 amino acids. CDR3 amino acids: CASSVVPLGTDTQYF. CDR3 nucleotide sequence: TGTGCCAGCAGCGTAGTCCCTCTCGGCACAGATACGCAGTATTTT.

The J gene is TRBJ2-7, the V gene TRBV6-5; D unclear. The CDR3 is 13 residues long. Trimming took off 6 bases at V and 4 bases at J, with 13 bases between the two ends. CDR1 is MNHEY and CDR2 is SVGAGI in the germline V gene. The CDR3 bases are TGTGCCAGCAGCCGAGGTGGCGATTACGAGCAGTACGTC. Its protein is CASSRGGDYEQYV.

The chain recombines TRBV15 with TRBJ2-5; D uncertain. CDR1 is LNHNV, CDR2 YYDKDF, per germline (reference sequence). V lost 1 base, J lost 7 bases, and 10 bases lay in between. This CDR3 is 13 amino acids long. CDR3 amino acids: CATSRVREGTQYF. In DNA, the CDR3 is TGTGCCACCAGCAGAGTTAGGGAAGGGACCCAGTACTTC.

The chain carries TRBV2 and TRBJ2-5; no clear D gene. The CDR3 runs 13 residues. Germline CDR1 is SNHLY and CDR2 is FYNNEI. With 4 bases removed from V and 5 bases from J, the gap between germline ends came to 11 bases. In DNA form, the CDR3 reads TGTGCCAGCAGTGTGATGGTTAGGGAGACCCAGTACTTC. This translates into CASSVMVRETQYF.

This clonotype was recorded many times. The gene calls are TRBV12-3 or TRBV12-4 and TRBJ2-2; D may be TRBD2 (5 bases). This CDR3 is 12 amino acids long. V was shortened by 9 bases and J by 5 bases, with 10 bases between the two germline ends. CDR3 DNA sequence: TGTGCCAGTTCAAGAGGGACCGGGGAGCTGTTTTTT. Protein: CASSRGTGELFF.